The clone carrying this TCR beta chain was picked up a small number of times. As yet, its antigen is unknown. iRepertoire HTBI primers and Arm-PCR of CDR3 regions built TCR beta libraries. Original methodology: The study identified about 60 TRBV and about 14 TRBJ segments across samples. TCRdb passed the multiplex PCR reads through MiXCR, listing each CDR3 protein once. TCRdb, not the authors, supplied the V and J calls. The sample has 400,000 to 500,000 distinct CDR3 sequences, 15% seen once; the top ten hold approximately 16%. Indicated time point: newly diagnosed GD, antithyroid drugs for less than 3 months. Construction of the TCR library relied on RNA isolated from PBMCs. This sample is drawn from a study of regulatory T cells in long-lasting Graves disease. Study-wide results and limits: Persistent disease exhibited a predilection for TRBV28, TRBJ1-2 and TRBJ2-5.

With 2 bases clipped from V and 0 bases from J, the junction kept 3 bases outside the gene matches. The CDR3 consists of 16 residues. Germline assignment: CDR1 MNHEY and CDR2 SMNVEV (reference sequence). This sample was also put to use in a study of T cells in Graves' hyperthyroidism and ophthalmopathy. This second report adds: Those patients with uncontrolled infection, other autoimmune disease, pregnancy or lactation were excluded.

Material: peripheral blood mononuclear cells (PBMCs), obtained at new diagnosis, from a patient treated with antithyroid drugs. The chain has TRBV27 and TRBJ2-2, with 7 bases lining up with TRBD2. This receptor was obtained from a woman in her 30s with Graves disease. The CDR3 sequence: CASSLHGTTNTGELFF. The CDR3 coding sequence is TGTGCCAGCAGTTTACATGGGACTACGAACACCGGGGAGCTGTTTTTT.